This TCR beta chain originates from a study of response to subunit inactivated influenza vaccine. General study findings and limits: Authors proposed each seasonal influenza vaccination draws in few new T cells.

This clonotype has only a few counts. Its antigen is undetermined. One entry per CDR3 protein, called by TCRdb with MiXCR from the RT-PCR reads. The repertoire holds 450,000 to 700,000 distinct CDR3 sequences, with 14% as singletons. Trimming cost V 6 bases and J 1 base, with 11 bases left between them. The length of the CDR3 is 13 residues. Per germline, CDR1 DFQATT and CDR2 SNEGSKA (reference sequence). This chain uses TRBV20-1 with TRBJ2-3; D may match TRBD1 or TRBD2 (5 bases each). This TCR derives from a man in his fifties or sixties who received an inactivated influenza vaccine. The sample in question was PBMCs from blood, obtained 11 to 12 days after vaccination. The chain's CDR3 is CSARGVGTDTQYF. The CDR3 DNA reads TGCAGTGCCCGGGGCGTCGGCACAGATACGCAGTATTTT.